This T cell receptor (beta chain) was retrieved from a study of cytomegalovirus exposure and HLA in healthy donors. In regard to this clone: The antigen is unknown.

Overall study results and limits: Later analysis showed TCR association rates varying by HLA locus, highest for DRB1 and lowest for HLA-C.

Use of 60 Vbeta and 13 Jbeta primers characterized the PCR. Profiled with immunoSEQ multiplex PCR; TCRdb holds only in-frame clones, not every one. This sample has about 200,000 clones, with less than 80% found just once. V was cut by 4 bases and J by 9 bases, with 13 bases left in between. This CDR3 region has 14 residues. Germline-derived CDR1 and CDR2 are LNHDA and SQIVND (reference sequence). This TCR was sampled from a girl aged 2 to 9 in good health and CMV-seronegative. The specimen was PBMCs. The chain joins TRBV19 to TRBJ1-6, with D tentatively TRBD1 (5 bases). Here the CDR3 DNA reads TGTGCCAGTAGTACCGCCTTAAGGGGTTCACCCCTCCACTTT. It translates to CASSTALRGSPLHF.